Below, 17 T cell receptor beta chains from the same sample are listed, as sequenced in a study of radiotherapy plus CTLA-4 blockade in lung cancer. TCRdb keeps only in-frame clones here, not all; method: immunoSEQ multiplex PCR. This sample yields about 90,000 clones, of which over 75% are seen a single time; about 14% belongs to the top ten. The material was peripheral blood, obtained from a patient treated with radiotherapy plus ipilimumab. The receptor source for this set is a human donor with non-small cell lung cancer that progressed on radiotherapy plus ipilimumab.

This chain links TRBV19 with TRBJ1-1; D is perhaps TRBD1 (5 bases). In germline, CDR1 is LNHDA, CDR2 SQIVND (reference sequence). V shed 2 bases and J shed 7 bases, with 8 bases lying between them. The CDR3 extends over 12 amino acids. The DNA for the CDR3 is TGTGCCAGTAGTATATCGGGGCGTGAAGCTTTCTTT. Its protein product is CASSISGREAFF.

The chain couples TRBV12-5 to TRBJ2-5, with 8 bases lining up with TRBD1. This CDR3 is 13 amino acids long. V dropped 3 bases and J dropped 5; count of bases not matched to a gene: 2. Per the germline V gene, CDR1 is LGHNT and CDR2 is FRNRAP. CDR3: CASGFRTGETQYF. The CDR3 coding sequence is TGTGCTAGTGGTTTTCGGACAGGGGAGACCCAGTACTTC.

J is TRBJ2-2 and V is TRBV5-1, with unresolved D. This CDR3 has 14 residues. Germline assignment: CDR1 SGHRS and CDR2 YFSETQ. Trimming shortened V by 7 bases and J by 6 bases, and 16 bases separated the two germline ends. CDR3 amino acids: CASQTDGGAGELFF. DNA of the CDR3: TGCGCCAGCCAGACGGACGGTGGCGCCGGGGAGCTGTTTTTT.

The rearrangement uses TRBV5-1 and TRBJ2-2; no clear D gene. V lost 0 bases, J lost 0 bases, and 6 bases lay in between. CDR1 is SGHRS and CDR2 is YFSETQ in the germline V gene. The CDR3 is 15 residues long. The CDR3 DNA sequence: TGCGCCAGCAGCTTGGTTGGGGCGAACACCGGGGAGCTGTTTTTT. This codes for CASSLVGANTGELFF.

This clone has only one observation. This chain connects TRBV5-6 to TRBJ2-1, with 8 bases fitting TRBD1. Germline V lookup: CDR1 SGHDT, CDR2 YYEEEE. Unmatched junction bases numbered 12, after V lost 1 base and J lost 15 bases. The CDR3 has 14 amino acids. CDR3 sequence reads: CASSLPQLGTGLFF. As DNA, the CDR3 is TGTGCCAGCAGCTTGCCGCAGCTCGGGACAGGACTGTTCTTC.

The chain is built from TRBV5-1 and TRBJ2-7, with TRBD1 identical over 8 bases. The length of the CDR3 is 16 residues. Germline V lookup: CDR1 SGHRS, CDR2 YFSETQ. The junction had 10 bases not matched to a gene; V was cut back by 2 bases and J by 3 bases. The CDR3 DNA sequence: TGCGCCAGCAGCTTAAGTGCCGGGACAGGATTCTACGAGCAGTACTTC. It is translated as CASSLSAGTGFYEQYF.

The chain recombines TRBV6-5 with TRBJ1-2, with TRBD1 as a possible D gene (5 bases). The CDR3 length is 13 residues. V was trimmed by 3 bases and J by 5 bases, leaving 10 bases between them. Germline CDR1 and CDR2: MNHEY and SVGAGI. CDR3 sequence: CASSYLGVYGYTF. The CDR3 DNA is TGTGCCAGCAGTTATTTAGGGGTGTATGGCTACACCTTC.

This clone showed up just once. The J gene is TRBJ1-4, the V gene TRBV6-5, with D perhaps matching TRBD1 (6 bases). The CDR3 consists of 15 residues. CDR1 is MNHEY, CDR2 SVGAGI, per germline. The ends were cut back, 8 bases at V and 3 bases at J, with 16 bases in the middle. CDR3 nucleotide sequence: TGTGCCAGCCGAGAGGGGGGCATGTCTAATGAAAAACTGTTTTTT. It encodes CASREGGMSNEKLFF.

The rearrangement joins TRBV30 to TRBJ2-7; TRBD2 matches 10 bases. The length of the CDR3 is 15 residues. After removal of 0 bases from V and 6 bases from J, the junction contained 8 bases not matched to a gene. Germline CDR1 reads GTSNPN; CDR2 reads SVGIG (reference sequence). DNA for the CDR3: TGTGCCTGGAGTGTACGATTAGCGGGGGGTGGCGAGCAGTACTTC. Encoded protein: CAWSVRLAGGGEQYF. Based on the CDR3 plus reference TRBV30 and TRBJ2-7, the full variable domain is SQTIHQWPATLVQPVGSPLSLECTVEGTSNPNLYWYRQAAGRGLQLLFYSVGIGQISSEVPQNLSASRPQDRQFILSSKKLLLSDSGFYLCAWSVRLAGGGEQYFGPGTRLTVT.

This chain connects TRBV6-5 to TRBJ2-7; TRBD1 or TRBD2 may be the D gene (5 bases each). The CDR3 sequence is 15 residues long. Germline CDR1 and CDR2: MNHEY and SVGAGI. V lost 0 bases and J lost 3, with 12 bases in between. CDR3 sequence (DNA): TGTGCCAGCAGTTACTCGAACGTGAGGGGCTACGAGCAGTACTTC. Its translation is CASSYSNVRGYEQYF.

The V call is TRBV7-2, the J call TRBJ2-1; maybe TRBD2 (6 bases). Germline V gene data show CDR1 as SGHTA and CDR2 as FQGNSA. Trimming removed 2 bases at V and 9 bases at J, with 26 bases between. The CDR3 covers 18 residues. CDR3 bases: TGTGCCAGCAGCTTAATCTTGGTGGGACTGAGTCGGGTGGGTGAGCAGTTCTTC. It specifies CASSLILVGLSRVGEQFF.

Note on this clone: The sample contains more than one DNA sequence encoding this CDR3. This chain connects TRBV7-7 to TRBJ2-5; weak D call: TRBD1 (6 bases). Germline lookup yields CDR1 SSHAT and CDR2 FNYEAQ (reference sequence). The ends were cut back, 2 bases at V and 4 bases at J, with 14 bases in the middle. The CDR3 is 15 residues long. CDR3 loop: CASSLLGTGRETQYF. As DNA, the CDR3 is TGTGCCAGCAGCTTATTGGGCACAGGGCGAGAGACCCAGTACTTC.

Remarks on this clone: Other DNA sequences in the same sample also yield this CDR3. The DNA for the CDR3 is TGTGCCAGCAGTTTTGGGCAGGGGAATTCACCCCTCCACTTT. This sequence encodes CASSFGQGNSPLHF. The chain links TRBV27 to TRBJ1-6; the D gene is possibly TRBD1 (6 bases). The CDR3 length is 14 residues. The germline V gene has CDR1 MNHEY and CDR2 SMNVEV (reference sequence). Trimming removed 3 bases at V and 7 bases at J, with 10 bases between.

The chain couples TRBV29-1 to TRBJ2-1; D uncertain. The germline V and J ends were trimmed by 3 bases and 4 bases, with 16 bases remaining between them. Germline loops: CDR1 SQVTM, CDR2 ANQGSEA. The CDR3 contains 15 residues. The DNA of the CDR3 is TGCAGCGTTGACCCGGAAAGCAGCGCATACAATGAGCAGTTCTTC. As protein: CSVDPESSAYNEQFF.

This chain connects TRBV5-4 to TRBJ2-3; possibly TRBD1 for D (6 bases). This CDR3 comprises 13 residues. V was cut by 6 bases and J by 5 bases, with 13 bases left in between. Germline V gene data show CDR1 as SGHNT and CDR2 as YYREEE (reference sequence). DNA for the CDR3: TGTGCCAGCACAGGGGATAGGGGAGATACGCAGTATTTT. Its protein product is CASTGDRGDTQYF.

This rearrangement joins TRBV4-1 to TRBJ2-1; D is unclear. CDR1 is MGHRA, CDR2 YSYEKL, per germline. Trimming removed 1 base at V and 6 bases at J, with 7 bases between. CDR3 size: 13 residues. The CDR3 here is CASSQVASNEQFF. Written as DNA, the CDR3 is TGCGCCAGCAGCCAAGTGGCTTCCAATGAGCAGTTCTTC.

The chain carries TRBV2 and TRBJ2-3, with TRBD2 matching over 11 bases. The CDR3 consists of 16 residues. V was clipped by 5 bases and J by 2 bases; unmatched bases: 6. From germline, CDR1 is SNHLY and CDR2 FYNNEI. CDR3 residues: CASSLLAGESTDTQYF. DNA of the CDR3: TGTGCCAGCAGTTTACTAGCGGGGGAATCCACAGATACGCAGTATTTT. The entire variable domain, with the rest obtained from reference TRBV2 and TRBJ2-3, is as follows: EPEVTQTPSHQVTQMGQEVILRCVPISNHLYFYWYRQILGQKVEFLVSFYNNEISEKSEIFDDQFSVERPDGSNFTLKIRSTKLEDSAMYFCASSLLAGESTDTQYFGPGTRLTVL.